This entry describes one T cell receptor (beta chain). Its antigen is undetermined. This sample stems from a study of T cells in Graves' hyperthyroidism and ophthalmopathy. Study-wide findings and caveats: In simple terms, a model built on 13 V-J features told ophthalmopathy apart from stable hyperthyroidism. The model identified upcoming ophthalmopathy a median about 6.5 months ahead of onset.

The CDR3 regions of TCR beta were amplified from RNA transcripts. Primed by the HTBI set, a first-round RT-PCR was run on the TCR CDR3. TCRdb redid the calling of the multiplex PCR reads with MiXCR, one entry per CDR3 protein. The sample consists of 700,000 or so distinct CDR3 sequences, about 17% of them appearing once. The CDR3 is 17 amino acids. The junction had 15 bases not matched to a gene; V was cut back by 6 bases and J by 7 bases. CDR1 is MGHDK, CDR2 SYGVNS, per germline. Absent ophthalmopathy progression within 18 months defined stable Graves' hyperthyroidism. Using roughly 9.4 ml of fresh peripheral blood, PBMCs were prepared.

The chain is built from TRBV25-1 and TRBJ2-1; 10 nucleotides line up with TRBD2. The receptor was derived from a man between 18 and 35 years old with Graves' hyperthyroidism. The material sequenced was blood. In DNA, the CDR3 is TGTGCCAGCAGCGCCCCCGCCCTAGCGGGAGTTATGAATGAGCAGTTCTTC. It specifies CASSAPALAGVMNEQFF.